This TCR beta chain was captured in a study of shared clonotypes between healthy human individuals. Looking at the study overall: Three CD4 naive, three CD4 memory, two CD8 naive and one CD8 memory plate were used per donor.

Cells designated naive CD8 were CD45RO-negative and were positively selected for CCR7, with terminally differentiated effector memory CD45RA+ cells excluded. Running of the assay took place at deep level. Libraries were prepared by immunoSEQ multiplex PCR; TCRdb keeps only in-frame clonotypes and omits some of them. Found here are roughly 890,000 clones, more than 85% of them singletons; the top ten hold about 25%. Germline loops: CDR1 SGHAT, CDR2 FQNNGV. This CDR3 is built from 15 residues. V was pared by 1 base and J by 1 base, with 2 bases of the junction left unmatched. Study results and limitations: Estimated clonotype richness was generally higher in naive than memory subsets. Generation probability values for non-shared clonotypes were lower than those for clonotypes shared by all four donors.

With respect to this clone: Its cognate antigen is unknown.

Sequencing was done on a sample of naive CD8+ T cells sorted from blood. This TCR came from a man aged 25-40 years in good health. The chain joins TRBV11-2 to TRBJ2-3; 7 positions match TRBD2. CDR3: CASSLGRGGTDTQYF. The DNA of the CDR3 is TGTGCCAGCAGCTTAGGACGGGGGGGCACAGATACGCAGTATTTT.